These 29 T cell receptor beta chains came from one sample sequenced in a study of shared clonotypes between healthy human individuals. The repertoire was sequenced with immunoSEQ multiplex PCR; TCRdb's copy has only in-frame clones and lacks some. The sample includes roughly 1 million clones, roughly 70% of them seen just once. The sample consisted of memory CD4+ T cells sorted from blood. This sample's subset: CD45RA-negative fraction. These receptors originate from a man aged 18 to 29 in good health.

The chain uses TRBV27 and TRBJ2-1; TRBD1 matches 10 bases. The CDR3 is made up of 15 amino acids. Germline CDR1 is MNHEY and CDR2 is SMNVEV (reference sequence). V was clipped by 6 bases and J by 5 bases; unmatched bases: 7. For the CDR3, the DNA is TGTGCCAGCAGCCCGGGACAGGGGTTTCACAATGAGCAGTTCTTC. Amino acid sequence: CASSPGQGFHNEQFF.

Points on this clone: This probably arose from a read error, given a far larger clone one base away. The chain couples TRBV9 to TRBJ2-3; D possibly corresponds to TRBD1 (5 bases). CDR3 size: 12 residues. CDR1 SGDLS and CDR2 YYNGEE come from the germline V gene. V lost 4 bases and J lost 4, with 7 bases in between. Written as DNA, the CDR3 is TGTGCCAGCAGCTCAGGGTCAGATACGCAGTATTTT. Translation: CASSSGSDTQYF.

This chain uses TRBV30 with TRBJ1-1; D uncertain. Trimming took off 0 bases at V and 2 bases at J, with 7 bases between the two ends. Germline V CDR1 and CDR2: GTSNPN, SVGIG (reference sequence). The CDR3 runs to 13 residues. CDR3 nucleotides: TGTGCCTGGAGTGTGGGGAGTAACACTGAAGCTTTCTTT. Protein product: CAWSVGSNTEAFF.

The gene calls are TRBV2 and TRBJ2-1; 7 bases align to TRBD1. CDR1 and CDR2 from the germline V gene are SNHLY and FYNNEI. The V gene end was trimmed by 6 bases and the J gene end by 6 bases; junction bases not matched to a gene: 5. The CDR3 has 13 residues. The CDR3 nucleotides are TGTGCCAGCAGGCAGGGACAGTTCAATGAGCAGTTCTTC. Its protein product is CASRQGQFNEQFF.

CDR3 amino acids: CAWSGTGAGYGYTF. In DNA form, the CDR3 reads TGTGCCTGGAGTGGAACAGGGGCAGGCTATGGCTACACCTTC. The rearrangement uses TRBV30 and TRBJ1-2; 7 bases align to TRBD1. The germline gives CDR1 GTSNPN, CDR2 SVGIG (reference sequence). The CDR3 consists of 14 residues. Trimming cost V 1 base and J 4 bases; bases outside gene matches: 6.

This chain joins TRBV9 and TRBJ1-2, with D possibly matching TRBD1 (5 bases). Germline loops: CDR1 SGDLS, CDR2 YYNGEE. This CDR3 is 14 amino acids long. Trimming removed 3 bases at V and 2 bases at J, with 11 bases between. DNA of the CDR3: TGTGCCAGCAGCGGCGACAGCCTAAACTATGGCTACACCTTC. Translation gives CASSGDSLNYGYTF.

V gene TRBV5-6 combines with J gene TRBJ2-7; perhaps TRBD2 as D (5 bases). Germline-derived CDR1 and CDR2 are SGHDT and YYEEEE. The CDR3 is 14 residues long. The germline V and J ends were trimmed by 0 bases and 6 bases, with 13 bases remaining between them. The CDR3, as DNA: TGTGCCAGCAGCTTGGCCGGGGTGTTGAGCGAGCAGTACTTC. Its translation: CASSLAGVLSEQYF.

V gene TRBV7-3 combines with J gene TRBJ1-5; TRBD1 agrees at 8 bases. The V and J ends lost 4 bases and 6 bases, in that order; junction bases with no gene match: 5. The germline V gene has CDR1 SGHTA and CDR2 FQGTGA. The CDR3 consists of 14 residues. The CDR3 sequence: CASSSDRVGQPQHF. The CDR3 coding sequence is TGTGCCAGCAGCTCGGACAGGGTGGGTCAGCCCCAGCATTTT. Filled out from reference TRBV7-3 and TRBJ1-5, the complete variable domain reads GAGVSQTPSNKVTEKGKYVELRCDPISGHTALYWYRQSLGQGPEFLIYFQGTGAADDSGLPNDRFFAVRPEGSVSTLKIQRTERGDSAVYLCASSSDRVGQPQHFGDGTRLSIL.

This clone was counted only a few times. This rearrangement joins TRBV2 to TRBJ1-1, with 11 bases matching TRBD1. The CDR3 length is 14 residues. The V segment lost 7 bases and the J segment 4 bases; nucleotides outside the gene matches: 5. Germline values: CDR1 SNHLY, CDR2 FYNNEI. This chain's CDR3 is CASIPDRGPTEAFF. CDR3 DNA: TGTGCCAGCATCCCGGACAGGGGGCCCACTGAAGCTTTCTTT.

The V call is TRBV11-3, the J call TRBJ2-7, with D hard to call. The germline gives CDR1 SGHNT, CDR2 YENEEA. The CDR3 runs 13 residues. Deletions cut 0 bases from V and 0 bases from J, with 3 bases between. CDR3 sequence (DNA): TGTGCCAGCAGCTTAGACAGCTCCTACGAGCAGTACTTC. Protein product: CASSLDSSYEQYF. Drawing the rest from reference TRBV11-3 and TRBJ2-7, the complete variable domain is EAGVVQSPRYKIIEKKQPVAFWCNPISGHNTLYWYLQNLGQGPELLIRYENEEAVDDSQLPKDRFSAERLKGVDSTLKIQPAELGDSAVYLCASSLDSSYEQYFGPGTRLTVT.

This chain's CDR3 is CASSVGFEGQPQHF. The CDR3 DNA is TGTGCCAGCAGCGTAGGGTTTGAGGGTCAGCCCCAGCATTTT. The gene calls are TRBV9 and TRBJ1-5, with D uncertain. CDR3 length: 14 amino acids. Trimming took 0 bases from V and 6 from J, leaving 10 bases between them. Germline CDR1 and CDR2: SGDLS and YYNGEE.

The rearrangement joins TRBV28 to TRBJ1-4; 7 bases are a match to TRBD1. With 8 bases clipped from V and 2 bases from J, the junction kept 2 bases outside the gene matches. The CDR3 totals 13 residues. The germline V gene has CDR1 MDHEN and CDR2 SYDVKM. The CDR3 region is CASGDSTNEKLFF. As DNA, the CDR3 is TGTGCCAGCGGGGACAGTACTAATGAAAAACTGTTTTTT.

Only a few counts were recorded for this clone. The rearrangement joins TRBV10-1 to TRBJ2-7; D not resolved. Germline values: CDR1 WNHNN, CDR2 SYGVQD (reference sequence). The CDR3 totals 13 residues. Trimming removed 3 bases from V and 4 bases from J, with 10 bases in between. CDR3 residues: CASSESPLYEQYF. The DNA for the CDR3 is TGCGCCAGCAGTGAATCTCCCTTATACGAGCAGTACTTC.

In the case of this clone: The sample has other DNA sequences that encode this CDR3 too. This sequence joins TRBV5-6 and TRBJ1-1; D uncertain. V gave up 0 bases and J gave up 1 base, with 4 bases separating them. CDR1 and CDR2 from the germline V gene are SGHDT and YYEEEE. The CDR3 spans 13 residues. CDR3 nucleotides: TGTGCCAGCAGCTTGGGGCGGAACACTGAAGCTTTCTTT. It translates to CASSLGRNTEAFF. Filled out from reference TRBV5-6 and TRBJ1-1, the complete variable domain reads DAGVTQSPTHLIKTRGQQVTLRCSPKSGHDTVSWYQQALGQGPQFIFQYYEEEERQRGNFPDRFSGHQFPNYSSELNVNALLLGDSALYLCASSLGRNTEAFFGQGTRLTVV.

The chain joins TRBV10-3 to TRBJ1-6, with unresolved D. This CDR3 contains 14 residues. Germline lookup yields CDR1 ENHRY and CDR2 SYGVKD. V was shortened by 4 bases and J by 8 bases, with 12 bases between the two germline ends. For the CDR3, the DNA is TGTGCCATCAGTGTCGGGGAGAAATATTCACCCCTCCACTTT. As protein: CAISVGEKYSPLHF.

The rearrangement joins TRBV7-9 to TRBJ2-3; D might be TRBD2 (5 bases). CDR3 length equals 13 residues. Germline V gives CDR1 SEHNR, CDR2 FQNEAQ (reference sequence). Trimming stripped 4 bases from V and 4 bases from J, with 9 bases between. CDR3 coding DNA: TGTGCCAGCAGCTCCAGAGGGCCAGATACGCAGTATTTT. Protein product: CASSSRGPDTQYF.

The chain is built from TRBV7-2 and TRBJ2-1, with 8 bases lining up with TRBD1. Germline V CDR1 and CDR2: SGHTA, FQGNSA. CDR3 length equals 17 residues. Unmatched junction bases numbered 13, after V lost 1 base and J lost 8 bases. The CDR3 reads CASSLVWGGTGSHEQFF. DNA for the CDR3: TGTGCCAGCAGCTTAGTATGGGGCGGGACAGGATCCCATGAGCAGTTCTTC.

V gene TRBV5-1 combines with J gene TRBJ2-1; a weak D match, TRBD2 (7 bases). The length of the CDR3 is 15 residues. CDR1 is SGHRS and CDR2 is YFSETQ in the germline V gene. V shed 7 bases and J shed 5 bases, with 19 bases lying between them. For the CDR3, the DNA is TGCGCCAGCTGCCCTGAGGGGGGGTCCCACAATGAGCAGTTCTTC. Protein product: CASCPEGGSHNEQFF.

This clone has only a few counts. The chain joins TRBV5-6 to TRBJ2-5, with unresolved D. The CDR3 extends over 12 amino acids. The V and J ends lost 2 bases and 9 bases respectively, with 11 bases between them. CDR1 and CDR2 from the germline V gene are SGHDT and YYEEEE. The chain's CDR3 is CASSFPTGSQYF. The CDR3, as DNA: TGTGCCAGCAGCTTCCCTACCGGGTCCCAGTACTTC.

The rearrangement links TRBV9 to TRBJ2-1; 11 positions match TRBD2. Germline V CDR1 and CDR2: SGDLS, YYNGEE. Trimming cost V 1 base and J 7 bases; bases outside gene matches: 4. There are 15 residues in the CDR3. CDR3 region: CASSVQASGRNEQFF. The DNA of the CDR3 is TGTGCCAGCAGCGTACAGGCTAGCGGGAGGAATGAGCAGTTCTTC.

The chain joins TRBV29-1 to TRBJ1-1; the D is unclear. Deletions cut 4 bases from V and 1 base from J, with 13 bases between. Germline CDR1 SQVTM, CDR2 ANQGSEA. The CDR3 consists of 14 residues. Written as DNA, the CDR3 is TGCAGCGTTGTCACTCAGTGGGGGAACACTGAAGCTTTCTTT. This sequence encodes CSVVTQWGNTEAFF.

V gene TRBV5-4 combines with J gene TRBJ1-1; tentatively, D is TRBD1 (6 bases). The CDR3 loop spans 12 amino acids. Germline-derived CDR1 and CDR2 are SGHNT and YYREEE (reference sequence). The V end lost 5 bases, the J end lost 8 bases, and 13 bases lay between the germline ends. The CDR3 loop reads CASSPQGSEAFF. The CDR3 DNA reads TGTGCCAGCAGTCCGCAGGGGTCAGAAGCTTTCTTT.

This rearrangement joins TRBV19 to TRBJ1-5, with 8 bases identical to TRBD1. The CDR3 sequence is 16 residues long. Germline trimming cut 0 bases from V and 0 bases from J; bases unmatched to any gene: 1. Germline values: CDR1 LNHDA, CDR2 SQIVND (reference sequence). The CDR3 loop is CASSIDGQGSNQPQHF. The CDR3 DNA is TGTGCCAGTAGTATAGATGGACAGGGTAGCAATCAGCCCCAGCATTTT.

In its sample, this clone was seen a few times. The V call is TRBV19, the J call TRBJ1-3, with D perhaps matching TRBD1 (5 bases). Germline lookup yields CDR1 LNHDA and CDR2 SQIVND (reference sequence). This CDR3 has 15 amino acids. V was cut by 6 bases and J by 0 bases, with 12 bases left in between. CDR3 sequence reads: CASRSTAISGNTIYF. In DNA form, the CDR3 reads TGTGCCAGTAGATCGACAGCGATCTCTGGAAACACCATATATTTT.

In this sample, this clone turned up many times. This chain joins TRBV5-4 and TRBJ2-6; D not resolved. This CDR3 comprises 14 residues. V was cut by 0 bases and J by 4 bases, with 5 bases left in between. Germline V gives CDR1 SGHNT, CDR2 YYREEE (reference sequence). Here the CDR3 reads CASSLARGANVLTF. The DNA of the CDR3 is TGTGCCAGCAGCTTGGCCCGGGGGGCCAACGTCCTGACTTTC.

This chain connects TRBV7-9 to TRBJ1-1; D ambiguous. From germline, CDR1 is SEHNR and CDR2 FQNEAQ (reference sequence). The CDR3 length is 14 residues. V gave up 5 bases and J gave up 2 bases, with 12 bases separating them. The CDR3 DNA reads as TGTGCCAGCAGCCGTATTCGGTCCAACACTGAAGCTTTCTTT. It is translated as CASSRIRSNTEAFF. The full variable domain, rest sourced from reference TRBV7-9 and TRBJ1-1, is DTGVSQNPRHKITKRGQNVTFRCDPISEHNRLYWYRQTLGQGPEFLTYFQNEAQLEKSRLLSDRFSAERPKGSFSTLEIQRTEQGDSAMYLCASSRIRSNTEAFFGQGTRLTVV.

Only one count was recorded for this clone. The gene calls are TRBV5-5 and TRBJ2-5; D remains unclear. Germline assignment: CDR1 SGHKS and CDR2 YYEKEE (reference sequence). Trimming pared 1 base from V and 2 bases from J, leaving 9 bases between. This CDR3 spans 14 amino acids. CDR3 nucleotide sequence: TGTGCCAGCAGCTTGTCGACAACTCAAGAGACCCAGTACTTC. As protein: CASSLSTTQETQYF.

J is TRBJ2-1 and V is TRBV7-2; 9 bases line up with TRBD2. CDR1 is SGHTA and CDR2 is FQGNSA in the germline V gene. The CDR3 consists of 15 residues. The junction had 5 bases not matched to a gene; V was cut back by 1 base and J by 7 bases. The CDR3 protein is CASSLEGLAKNEQFF. The CDR3 region has the DNA TGTGCCAGCAGCTTAGAAGGACTAGCGAAGAATGAGCAGTTCTTC.

The count of this clone is one. The V gene is TRBV5-8, the J gene TRBJ1-2; a weak D match, TRBD1 (5 bases). There are 15 residues in the CDR3. Trimming removed 4 bases at V and 4 bases at J, with 17 bases between. CDR1 is SGHTS, CDR2 YDEGEE, per germline. This CDR3 reads CASSLRGDSLYGYTF. The CDR3 nucleotides read TGTGCCAGCAGCCTACGGGGGGATTCCCTCTATGGCTACACCTTC.